Listed here are 22 T cell receptor beta chains from one sample, sequenced in a study of T cell repertoires in cytomegalovirus infection. For these TCRs, the target antigens are not known. TCRdb redid the calling of the reads with MiXCR, one entry per CDR3 protein. This sample has about a million distinct CDR3 sequences, with 31% found just once. The sequenced sample was cultured CD8+ T cells from PBMCs, obtained from culture after CMV antigen stimulation. These receptors came from a human donor in good health (CMV status not recorded). Some clones in this sample may be carry-over from other donors' samples.

This clonotype was counted at least ten times. V is TRBV6-1 and J is TRBJ2-3, with D hard to call. The V gene lost 2 bases and the J gene lost 0 bases, with 9 bases spanning the gap. Germline-derived CDR1 and CDR2 are MNHNS and SASEGT. This CDR3 is built from 15 residues. The CDR3, as DNA: TGTGCCAGCAGTGAATGGACGGGTAGCACAGATACGCAGTATTTT. It yields the protein CASSEWTGSTDTQYF.

The sample holds a few counts of this clonotype. The chain uses TRBV6-2 or TRBV6-3 and TRBJ2-3; D gene uncertain. This CDR3 has 14 amino acids. Germline values: CDR1 MNHEY, CDR2 SVGEGT. Trimming shortened V by 4 bases and J by 2 bases, and 10 bases separated the two germline ends. The DNA of the CDR3 is TGTGCCAGCAGTTTAACCGGGTTCACAGATACGCAGTATTTT. Its protein product is CASSLTGFTDTQYF.

This clonotype has only a few counts. J is TRBJ1-5 and V is TRBV12-3 or TRBV12-4, with 8 bases fitting TRBD1. The CDR3 has 13 residues. Trimming cost V 4 bases and J 9 bases; bases outside gene matches: 5. This CDR3 is CASSSGGPLPQHF. CDR3 bases: TGTGCCAGCAGTTCAGGGGGCCCTTTGCCCCAGCATTTT.

The genes are TRBV20-1 and TRBJ1-1; 8 bases align to TRBD1. V shed 8 bases, J shed 10 bases, and the junction held 12 bases outside the gene matches. The length of the CDR3 is 12 residues. Germline CDR1 is DFQATT and CDR2 is SNEGSKA (reference sequence). DNA of the CDR3: TGCAGTTCCCTTAGCAGGGGGCGTGGAGCTTTCTTT. Translated, it gives CSSLSRGRGAFF.

This chain joins TRBV10-2 and TRBJ2-5; D may be TRBD2 (6 bases). CDR1 is WSHSY, CDR2 SAAADI, per germline. The CDR3 has 15 residues. Trimming stripped 1 base from V and 5 bases from J, with 14 bases between. The CDR3 sequence: CASSELLALGETQYF. CDR3 DNA: TGCGCCAGCAGTGAGTTACTAGCATTGGGGGAGACCCAGTACTTC.

The chain employs TRBV12-3 or TRBV12-4 and TRBJ2-5, with 8 bases identical to TRBD1. The CDR3 runs 14 residues. The V gene end was trimmed by 10 bases and the J gene end by 4 bases; junction bases not matched to a gene: 11. This CDR3 is CATRDQGATETQYF. DNA of the CDR3: TGTGCCACCAGGGATCAGGGGGCAACAGAGACCCAGTACTTC.

This chain uses TRBV12-3 or TRBV12-4 with TRBJ2-2; the match to TRBD2 covers 11 bases. This CDR3 comprises 17 residues. V shed 6 bases and J 1 base; nucleotides not matched to a gene: 7. The CDR3 region has the DNA TGTGCCAGCAGGGGACTAGCGGCCGAAGAGAACACCGGGGAGCTGTTTTTT. Translation gives CASRGLAAEENTGELFF.

This clonotype was counted only a few times. The genes are TRBV6-5 and TRBJ2-7; D call uncertain. The germline V gene encodes CDR1 MNHEY and CDR2 SVGAGI. The CDR3 consists of 17 residues. The ends were cut back, 0 bases at V and 2 bases at J, with 17 bases in the middle. The CDR3 nucleotides read TGTGCCAGCAGTTACTCGTCGGAAGAACTCACGCCCTACGAGCAGTACTTC. It encodes CASSYSSEELTPYEQYF.

This clonotype was seen a few times. The chain uses TRBV24-1 and TRBJ1-5, with TRBD1 identical over 10 bases. V shed 9 bases, J shed 1 base, and the junction held 2 bases outside the gene matches. CDR3 length equals 14 residues. CDR1 KGHDR and CDR2 SFDVKD come from the germline V gene. The CDR3 DNA sequence: TGTGCCACCGGGACAGGGGCAAGCAATCAGCCCCAGCATTTT. Its protein is CATGTGASNQPQHF.

The chain combines TRBV24-1 with TRBJ2-1; D possibly corresponds to TRBD1 (5 bases). CDR1 KGHDR and CDR2 SFDVKD come from the germline V gene. The CDR3 has 12 residues. Deletions cut 4 bases from V and 6 bases from J, with 6 bases between. The CDR3 is CATSERGNEQFF. The CDR3 DNA is TGTGCCACCAGTGAAAGGGGCAATGAGCAGTTCTTC.

This clonotype has at least ten counts. The V gene is TRBV7-9, the J gene TRBJ1-1; no reliable D call. Germline CDR1 reads SEHNR; CDR2 reads FQNEAQ (reference sequence). V was clipped by 7 bases and J by 2 bases, with 5 bases between them. This CDR3 is 11 amino acids long. Here the CDR3 DNA reads TGTGCCAGCAAGGGAAACACTGAAGCTTTCTTT. The encoded protein is CASKGNTEAFF.

In its sample, this clonotype was seen a few times. This sequence joins TRBV5-5 and TRBJ2-7; D may match TRBD1 or TRBD2 (5 bases each). CDR1 and CDR2 (germline): SGHKS, YYEKEE (reference sequence). The CDR3 consists of 14 residues. V shed 0 bases and J shed 2 bases, with 9 bases lying between them. CDR3 region: CASSLEGTTYEQYF. The CDR3 DNA sequence: TGTGCCAGCAGCTTGGAAGGGACCACCTACGAGCAGTACTTC. The whole variable domain, remainder taken from reference TRBV5-5 and TRBJ2-7, is DAGVTQSPTHLIKTRGQQVTLRCSPISGHKSVSWYQQVLGQGPQFIFQYYEKEERGRGNFPDRFSARQFPNYSSELNVNALLLGDSALYLCASSLEGTTYEQYFGPGTRLTVT.

Only a few counts were recorded for this clonotype. The V call is TRBV29-1, the J call TRBJ1-1, with D possibly being TRBD1 (5 bases). The ends were cut back, 5 bases at V and 7 bases at J, with 11 bases in the middle. This CDR3 contains 11 residues. Germline V gene sequence: CDR1 SQVTM, CDR2 ANQGSEA. The CDR3 coding sequence is TGCAGCGTTTTGGGGGACGGTGAAGCTTTCTTT. Protein product: CSVLGDGEAFF.

The genes are TRBV6-6 and TRBJ2-1; perhaps TRBD1 as D (6 bases). Germline V lookup: CDR1 MNHNY, CDR2 SVGAGI (reference sequence). Trimming shortened V by 2 bases and J by 5 bases, and 16 bases separated the two germline ends. CDR3 length: 16 residues. The CDR3 protein is CASSYVDPDRNNEQFF. The CDR3 coding sequence is TGTGCCAGCAGTTACGTTGACCCTGACAGGAACAATGAGCAGTTCTTC.

This clonotype was recorded only once. This chain connects TRBV11-2 to TRBJ1-6; the D is unclear. The CDR3 contains 16 residues. V was pared by 1 base and J by 10 bases, with 17 bases between. Germline CDR1 is SGHAT and CDR2 is FQNNGV. In DNA, the CDR3 is TGTGCCAGCAGCTTAGTGGACGGCGGGTCGAGGTCACCCCTCCACTTT. Protein product: CASSLVDGGSRSPLHF.

The gene calls are TRBV27 and TRBJ2-6; unclear D gene. The CDR3 sequence is 16 residues long. Germline V lookup: CDR1 MNHEY, CDR2 SMNVEV (reference sequence). V shed 0 bases and J shed 1 base, with 7 bases lying between them. The DNA for the CDR3 is TGTGCCAGCAGTTTATCAGGCAGATCTGGGGCCAACGTCCTGACTTTC. Translated: CASSLSGRSGANVLTF.

The chain is built from TRBV6-2 or TRBV6-3 and TRBJ2-3; 9 bases line up with TRBD1. The V gene's germline CDR1 is MNHEY and CDR2 SVGEGT. There are 14 residues in the CDR3. V gave up 7 bases and J gave up 6 bases; unmatched junction bases: 8. The CDR3 bases are TGTGCCAGCATATGGGACAGGGAGGTTGATACGCAGTATTTT. This gives the protein CASIWDREVDTQYF.

CDR3 region: CASRVLQGFFDYGYTF. CDR3 coding DNA: TGTGCCAGCAGAGTCCTACAGGGGTTTTTTGACTATGGCTACACCTTC. V is TRBV7-9 and J is TRBJ1-2; TRBD1 aligns across 7 bases. Germline V lookup: CDR1 SEHNR, CDR2 FQNEAQ (reference sequence). V shed 6 bases and J 3 bases; nucleotides not matched to a gene: 13. The CDR3 covers 16 residues.

The gene calls are TRBV19 and TRBJ1-2; 8 bases fit TRBD1. The CDR3 extends over 14 amino acids. J gave up 6 bases and V 5 bases, and 8 bases lay outside the gene matches. Per the germline V gene, CDR1 is LNHDA and CDR2 is SQIVND (reference sequence). CDR3 in amino acids: CASSAWTGNHGYTF. Written as DNA, the CDR3 is TGTGCCAGTAGTGCATGGACAGGGAACCATGGCTACACCTTC.

This chain links TRBV7-9 with TRBJ1-5; 7 bases fit TRBD1. This CDR3 has 15 residues. The germline V gene encodes CDR1 SEHNR and CDR2 FQNEAQ (reference sequence). Germline trimming cut 5 bases from V and 3 bases from J; bases unmatched to any gene: 7. The CDR3 DNA sequence: TGTGCCAGCAGCGCCGGGACAGCCCTCAATCAGCCCCAGCATTTT. Translating it yields CASSAGTALNQPQHF.

This clonotype has just a few counts. The chain joins TRBV7-6 to TRBJ2-2; D not certain. Trimming cost V 2 bases and J 0 bases, with 7 bases left between them. The germline gives CDR1 SGHVS, CDR2 FNYEAQ. This CDR3 region has 15 residues. The CDR3 spells CASSLLGTNTGELFF. The DNA of the CDR3 is TGTGCCAGCAGCTTATTAGGGACGAACACCGGGGAGCTGTTTTTT.

In its sample, this clonotype was seen once. The chain recombines TRBV4-3 with TRBJ2-2; 7 bases map to TRBD2. The germline gives CDR1 LGHNA, CDR2 YSLEER. Losses at the gene ends were 4 bases for V and 6 bases for J; bases not matched to a gene: 8. This CDR3 is built from 15 residues. The DNA of the CDR3 is TGCGCCAGCAGCCCCGGGACTACCCGACCCGGGGAGCTGTTTTTT. This gives the protein CASSPGTTRPGELFF.